This TCR beta chain derives from a study of CD8+ T cells in alopecia areata. Points on this clone: Its specificity is unknown. The junction and the germline gene differ at one end; a read error may be behind it.

CDR1 is ENHRY and CDR2 is SYGVKD in the germline V gene. The CDR3 is made up of 13 amino acids. Reverse transcription of extracted RNA yielded cDNA, which provided the sequencing template. The protocol was immunoSEQ multiplex PCR, while the TCRdb copy is restricted to in-frame clones and leaves out a portion. Among 200,000 or so clones listed, about 61% were seen once. PBMCs were stained for CD3, CD4 and CD8, and CD4+ and CD8+ T cells were sorted. Study-wide points: An increase in clonality over normal scalp was evident in lesional scalp, especially alopecia totalis/universalis. Scalp sample sequencing also detects resident alphabeta T cells of normal skin.

This receptor was identified in a human donor in good health. The chain links TRBV10-3 to TRBJ2-3; weak D call: TRBD1 (5 bases). The material sequenced was CD8+ T cells sorted from blood. This CDR3 is CASSEDTQGTQYF. The CDR3 bases are TGTGCCAGCAGTGAAGATACCCAGGGCACGCAGTATTTT.